The clone carrying this T cell receptor (beta chain) was seen repeatedly, ten times or more. Trimming shortened V by 2 bases and J by 6 bases, and 12 bases separated the two germline ends. Germline CDR1 is SGDLS and CDR2 is YYNGEE. This CDR3 spans 14 amino acids. The data were taken from a study of spatial heterogeneity in lung cancer. Time point described: sample taken at primary tumor resection. Sequencing was performed on whole RNA extracted from tumor and nontumor lung tissue, or from frozen PBMC, and the material was left unsorted. Every cDNA TCR molecule received its own unique molecular identifier. MiXCR, run by TCRdb on the 5' RACE reads, gives a single entry per CDR3 protein. The sample has roughly 80,000 distinct CDR3 sequences; 7.5% to 9.5% are singletons.

This TCR came from a male donor with early-stage non-small cell lung cancer. The chain recombines TRBV9 with TRBJ2-1; D is ambiguous. The source material was PBMCs, sampled at surgery. Here the CDR3 reads CASSVDRRVNEQFF. In DNA, the CDR3 is TGTGCCAGCAGCGTTGACCGAAGGGTCAATGAGCAGTTCTTC.